This T cell receptor (beta chain) was sequenced for a study of blood T cell repertoires in COVID-19. Across the study: The United States, Italy and Spain were the sources of the acute and convalescent COVID-19 samples. In each case, the material was cDNA or gDNA derived from T cells, B-cell-depleted T cells, or PBMCs.

Original data processing: Reference gene primer amplification yielded estimated nucleated cell counts. Data came from immunoSEQ multiplex PCR; TCRdb stores just in-frame clones and leaves some out. That table supplies the V and J calls and clone size; D and trimming were determined from the DNA. The sample yields about 160,000 clones, approximately 80% seen once. The CDR3 extends over 15 amino acids. Germline-derived CDR1 and CDR2 are MNHEY and SMNVEV (reference sequence). Trimming took 3 bases from V and 0 from J, leaving 10 bases between them. This clone was seen a handful of times. The chain is built from TRBV27 and TRBJ2-3, with D maybe TRBD1 (5 bases). Sample: peripheral blood. The clonotype was recovered from a woman of 80 years or more with active or convalescent COVID-19. CDR3 residues: CASSLGQVSTDTQYF. As DNA, the CDR3 is TGTGCCAGCAGTTTGGGGCAGGTCAGCACAGATACGCAGTATTTT.